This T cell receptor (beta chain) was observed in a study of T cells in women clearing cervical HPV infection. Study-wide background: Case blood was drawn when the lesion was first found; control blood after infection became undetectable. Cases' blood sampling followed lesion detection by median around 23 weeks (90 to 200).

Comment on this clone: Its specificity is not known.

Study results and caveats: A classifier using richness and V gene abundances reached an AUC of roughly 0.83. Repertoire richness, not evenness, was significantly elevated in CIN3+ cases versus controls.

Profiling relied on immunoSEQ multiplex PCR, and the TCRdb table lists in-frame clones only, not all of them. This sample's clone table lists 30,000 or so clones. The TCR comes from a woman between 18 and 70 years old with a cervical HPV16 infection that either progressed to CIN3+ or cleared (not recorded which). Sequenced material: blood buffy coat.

The part of the CDR3 DNA that was read is TGTGCCAGCAGTGCAAGGGTTAGAGCCTACGAG. Protein sequence: CASSARVRAYE. The whole CDR3 protein is CASSARVRAYEQYF. The rearrangement uses TRBV14 and TRBJ2-7; no clear D. Read data end 3 residues before the CDR3 end; the end is taken from the germline J gene. CDR1 is SGHDN and CDR2 is FVKESK in the germline V gene. V lost 6 bases to trimming and J lost 2 bases, with 14 bases between them. The CDR3 is 14 residues long.